These 17 T cell receptor beta chains share one sample of origin, sequenced in a study of T cell responses to AZD1222 COVID-19 vaccine. Repertoires were generated with immunoSEQ multiplex PCR, while TCRdb's copy carries only in-frame clones and drops some. This sample has about 160,000 clones; 92% occur once, and the top ten carry 4% to 5.5%. This specimen was peripheral blood, taken on day 0 of MenACWY control vaccination. The source of these receptors is an adult in good health.

CDR3: CASSLLGGYGYTF. The CDR3 nucleotides are TGTGCCAGCAGCTTACTAGGGGGGTATGGCTACACCTTC. The rearrangement links TRBV7-8 to TRBJ1-2, with TRBD1 as a possible D gene (6 bases). Germline V lookup: CDR1 SGHVS, CDR2 FQNEAQ. The CDR3 is made up of 13 amino acids. Deletions cut 2 bases from V and 5 bases from J, with 9 bases between.

V usage is TRBV11-3 and J usage is TRBJ1-1; a weak D match, TRBD1 (5 bases). This CDR3 contains 14 residues. Per the germline V gene, CDR1 is SGHNT and CDR2 is YENEEA. The germline V and J ends were trimmed by 0 bases and 6 bases, with 11 bases remaining between them. This CDR3 is CASSLEGVDPEAFF. In DNA form, the CDR3 reads TGTGCCAGCAGCTTAGAAGGGGTGGACCCTGAAGCTTTCTTT. Full variable domain (outside the CDR3, taken from reference TRBV11-3 and TRBJ1-1): EAGVVQSPRYKIIEKKQPVAFWCNPISGHNTLYWYLQNLGQGPELLIRYENEEAVDDSQLPKDRFSAERLKGVDSTLKIQPAELGDSAVYLCASSLEGVDPEAFFGQGTRLTVV.

By share, this clone counts as medium-sized. This chain links TRBV7-2 with TRBJ2-3, with 10 bases that match TRBD1. Germline trimming cut 5 bases from V and 1 base from J; bases unmatched to any gene: 9. From germline, CDR1 is SGHTA and CDR2 FQGNSA. CDR3 length: 17 amino acids. CDR3 DNA: TGTGCCAGCAGCCCTCGGATCGGGACAGGGGGCACAGATACGCAGTATTTT. Translating gives CASSPRIGTGGTDTQYF.

V and J are TRBV7-3 and TRBJ2-7; 7 bases map to TRBD2. The CDR3 has 14 amino acids. Germline CDR1 SGHTA, CDR2 FQGTGA. V trimming: 2 bases; J trimming: 6 bases; junction bases outside the gene matches: 7. This CDR3 reads CASSLGATGGEQYF. The CDR3 DNA reads as TGTGCCAGCAGCTTAGGGGCAACGGGGGGCGAGCAGTACTTC.

The rearrangement joins TRBV20-1 to TRBJ2-4; D gene ambiguous. The CDR3 is 11 amino acids. V lost 4 bases to trimming and J lost 7 bases, with 8 bases between them. The V gene's germline CDR1 is DFQATT and CDR2 SNEGSKA (reference sequence). CDR3 nucleotides: TGCAGTGCTATACCGGAGAACATTCAGTACTTC. Its translation: CSAIPENIQYF.

This clone was counted between two and nine times. The chain joins TRBV7-2 to TRBJ2-3; 9 bases fit TRBD1. CDR1 SGHTA and CDR2 FQGNSA come from the germline V gene. The ends lost 0 bases at V and 2 bases at J; junction bases unmatched: 3. The CDR3 totals 16 residues. This CDR3 is CASSLAGTGITDTQYF. CDR3 nucleotides: TGTGCCAGCAGCTTAGCCGGGACAGGGATCACAGATACGCAGTATTTT.

This clone was observed a single time. The chain carries TRBV10-2 and TRBJ1-1; perhaps TRBD1 as D (5 bases). CDR3 size: 13 residues. Germline-derived CDR1 and CDR2 are WSHSY and SAAADI. Trimming took 6 bases from V and 3 from J, leaving 11 bases between them. CDR3 amino acids: CASRHGGDTEAFF. For the CDR3, the DNA is TGCGCCAGCAGACACGGGGGGGACACTGAAGCTTTCTTT.

The chain links TRBV18 to TRBJ1-1; D ambiguous. The CDR3 consists of 14 residues. The germline gives CDR1 KGHSH, CDR2 LQKENI. V was clipped by 6 bases and J by 1 base, with 12 bases between them. CDR3 residues: CASSVKAGNTEAFF. In nucleotides, the CDR3 is TGTGCCAGCTCGGTGAAAGCGGGGAACACTGAAGCTTTCTTT. Drawing the rest from reference TRBV18 and TRBJ1-1, the complete variable domain is NAGVMQNPRHLVRRRGQEARLRCSPMKGHSHVYWYRQLPEEGLKFMVYLQKENIIDESGMPKERFSAEFPKEGPSILRIQQVVRGDSAAYFCASSVKAGNTEAFFGQGTRLTVV.

CDR3 sequence reads: CASSLDRGLTYGYTF. Here the CDR3 DNA reads TGTGCCAGCAGTCTTGACAGGGGGCTTACCTATGGCTACACCTTC. V gene TRBV28 combines with J gene TRBJ1-2; 10 bases are a match to TRBD1. The CDR3 is made up of 15 amino acids. Trimming took 5 bases from V and 4 from J; bases not matched to a gene: 7. Germline V gene sequence: CDR1 MDHEN, CDR2 SYDVKM.

The count of this clone is one. The chain joins TRBV28 to TRBJ2-7; D is unclear. The CDR3 runs 11 residues. V gave up 6 bases and J gave up 5 bases, with 8 bases separating them. In germline, CDR1 is MDHEN, CDR2 SYDVKM. CDR3 DNA: TGTGCCAGCAGCCCACTGAACGAGCAGTACTTC. It is translated as CASSPLNEQYF. The full variable domain, rest sourced from reference TRBV28 and TRBJ2-7, is DVKVTQSSRYLVKRTGEKVFLECVQDMDHENMFWYRQDPGLGLRLIYFSYDVKMKEKGDIPEGYSVSREKKERFSLILESASTNQTSMYLCASSPLNEQYFGPGTRLTVT.

The rearrangement uses TRBV10-3 and TRBJ2-5; 8 nucleotides line up with TRBD1. Germline assignment: CDR1 ENHRY and CDR2 SYGVKD. There are 13 residues in the CDR3. After removal of 7 bases from V and 5 bases from J, the junction contained 6 bases not matched to a gene. CDR3 in amino acids: CAITQGAQETQYF. CDR3 nucleotide sequence: TGTGCCATCACTCAGGGGGCACAGGAGACCCAGTACTTC.

V is TRBV12-3 or TRBV12-4 and J is TRBJ1-1; maybe TRBD1 (6 bases). The CDR3 has 13 amino acids. The germline V and J ends were trimmed by 6 bases and 6 bases, with 14 bases remaining between them. The CDR3 DNA follows: TGTGCCAGCAGCAAAGGGGGGACCCCTGAAGCTTTCTTT. Residues: CASSKGGTPEAFF.

J is TRBJ1-4 and V is TRBV19; TRBD1 is a possible D gene (5 bases). The V gene lost 1 base and the J gene lost 7 bases, with 10 bases spanning the gap. The CDR3 loop spans 14 amino acids. The V gene's germline CDR1 is LNHDA and CDR2 SQIVND (reference sequence). CDR3 protein: CASSIVGAVEKLFF. CDR3 coding DNA: TGTGCCAGTAGTATAGTTGGGGCTGTTGAAAAACTGTTTTTT.

The chain joins TRBV5-6 to TRBJ2-2; D could derive from TRBD1 or TRBD2 (5 bases each). Germline V gene data show CDR1 as SGHDT and CDR2 as YYEEEE. The CDR3 sequence is 16 residues long. The V end was cut by 0 bases, the J end by 5 bases, with 14 bases between. The CDR3 spells CASSLDGGSRTGELFF. The CDR3 nucleotides read TGTGCCAGCAGCTTGGATGGGGGTTCGAGGACCGGGGAGCTGTTTTTT.

The chain employs TRBV14 and TRBJ2-7; D not certain. Germline lookup yields CDR1 SGHDN and CDR2 FVKESK. Trimming took off 1 base at V and 4 bases at J, with 2 bases between the two ends. The CDR3 spans 11 residues. Here the CDR3 DNA reads TGTGCCAGCAGCCAAGGTTACGAGCAGTACTTC. Translated, it gives CASSQGYEQYF.

The chain has TRBV28 and TRBJ2-2; 8 nucleotides line up with TRBD2. Trimming cost V 5 bases and J 3 bases; bases outside gene matches: 5. The CDR3 extends over 15 amino acids. Germline CDR1 MDHEN, CDR2 SYDVKM. CDR3 protein: CASSRGGRHTGELFF. CDR3 nucleotide sequence: TGTGCCAGCAGTCGGGGGGGCAGACACACCGGGGAGCTGTTTTTT.

The rearrangement links TRBV13 to TRBJ1-2; TRBD1 is a possible D gene (6 bases). The CDR3 is 13 amino acids. The ends were cut back, 5 bases at V and 1 base at J, with 8 bases in the middle. Germline assignment: CDR1 PRHDT and CDR2 FYEKMQ (reference sequence). The chain's CDR3 is CASSRTVNYGYTF. CDR3 bases: TGTGCCAGCAGCAGGACAGTTAACTATGGCTACACCTTC.